The 5 T cell receptor beta chains listed next were all sequenced from one sample in a study of early T cells in non-severe SARS-CoV-2 infection. TCRdb processed the 5' RACE reads anew with MiXCR; each CDR3 protein has one entry. The table has tens of thousands of distinct CDR3 sequences, about a tenth seen once; the top ten hold roughly 5.5%. Source: whole blood, taken at baseline. These receptors all stem from an adult who was a healthcare worker with PCR-confirmed SARS-CoV-2 infection or an uninfected control (not recorded which).

The V and J genes are TRBV7-9 and TRBJ1-1; no reliable D call. Germline V gene lookup returns CDR1 SEHNR and CDR2 FQNEAQ (reference sequence). This CDR3 has 13 amino acids. Trimming removed 5 bases from V and 5 bases from J, with 12 bases in between. CDR3 residues: CASSEDLETEAFF. In DNA, the CDR3 is TGTGCCAGCAGCGAGGACCTTGAAACTGAAGCTTTCTTT.

The J gene is TRBJ2-4, the V gene TRBV28, with TRBD2 as a possible D gene (7 bases). The CDR3 spans 15 residues. Germline loops: CDR1 MDHEN, CDR2 SYDVKM. Trimming took off 7 bases at V and 7 bases at J, with 20 bases between the two ends. The CDR3 DNA reads as TGTGCCAGCATGATCGGGGGGCAATTGGAGAACATTCAGTACTTC. This encodes CASMIGGQLENIQYF.

There are many counts of this clonotype. The V gene is TRBV7-6, the J gene TRBJ2-1; D gene ambiguous. CDR1 and CDR2 (germline): SGHVS, FNYEAQ. V lost 2 bases to trimming and J lost 9 bases, with 20 bases between them. The CDR3 spans 16 residues. The CDR3 protein is CASSLLAGGAQVEQFF. In nucleotides, the CDR3 is TGTGCCAGCAGCTTATTGGCAGGTGGAGCTCAGGTTGAGCAGTTCTTC. Full variable domain (outside the CDR3, taken from reference TRBV7-6 and TRBJ2-1): GAGVSQSPRYKVTKRGQDVALRCDPISGHVSLYWYRQALGQGPEFLTYFNYEAQQDKSGLPNDRFSAERPEGSISTLTIQRTEQRDSAMYRCASSLLAGGAQVEQFFGPGTRLTVL.

The sample holds many counts of this clonotype. This sequence joins TRBV2 and TRBJ1-5, with 8 bases matching TRBD1. Germline trimming cut 4 bases from V and 7 bases from J; bases unmatched to any gene: 9. From germline, CDR1 is SNHLY and CDR2 FYNNEI. The CDR3 sequence is 15 residues long. DNA for the CDR3: TGTGCCAGCAGTGTAATGGACAGGGCCAGACAGCCCCAGCATTTT. This gives the protein CASSVMDRARQPQHF.

Only a few counts were recorded for this clonotype. The genes are TRBV24-1 and TRBJ2-3; 13 bases fit TRBD2. The CDR3 is 14 amino acids. The germline V gene encodes CDR1 KGHDR and CDR2 SFDVKD. V was clipped by 9 bases and J by 8 bases; unmatched bases: 7. This chain's CDR3 is CATQGLAGVGTQYF. The CDR3 nucleotides are TGTGCCACCCAAGGACTAGCGGGAGTAGGTACGCAGTATTTT.